The T cell receptor (beta chain) under discussion was sequenced for a study of OX40 agonist ivuxolimab in advanced cancers. Study in general: Ivuxolimab, an agonist antibody against OX40 (CD134), was given to patients. A history of anti-PD-1, anti-PD-L1 or anti-CTLA-4 therapy was acceptable, and approximately 39% had some. The study reported partial responses in three patients: one hepatocellular carcinoma, two cutaneous melanoma. Study-level findings and limits: Within 6 weeks, CD4+ and CD8+ blood T cells expanded clonally at 0.1 to 3.0 mg/kg.

The CDR3 has 18 amino acids. Trimming took 5 bases from V and 0 from J, leaving 20 bases between them. Germline V CDR1 and CDR2: SGHTA, FQGNSA. With regard to this clone: The antigen remains unidentified.

Sequencing used immunoSEQ multiplex PCR; TCRdb keeps in-frame clones, though not all of them. Among fewer than 90,000 clones, roughly nine tenths were seen once, and the ten largest hold around 2.8%. This TCR was sampled from an adult with an advanced solid tumor such as melanoma, head and neck, liver or kidney cancer. The chain uses TRBV7-2 and TRBJ1-3; perhaps TRBD1 as D (5 bases). The source was CD4+ or CD8+ T cells sorted from blood, collected in a trial of the OX40 agonist ivuxolimab. The CDR3 nucleotides read TGTGCCAGCAGCCCACCTGGGGGACTACTATTCTCTGGAAACACCATATATTTT. Its protein product is CASSPPGGLLFSGNTIYF.